The rows below give T cell receptor beta chains drawn from one sample of a study of monozygotic twins with inflammatory bowel disease. TCRdb reprocessed the 5' RACE reads and keeps a single row for each CDR3 protein, giving no DNA. The table lists more than 300,000 distinct CDR3 sequences. Sequenced input: blood. These receptors all come from a human donor with ulcerative colitis or Crohn's disease, or a healthy co-twin of an affected twin (not recorded which). Each CDR3 is given with its conserved first and last residue.

V gene: TRBV7-3
J gene: TRBJ1-1
CDR3 protein: CASSLSRSDTEAFF

V gene: TRBV10-3
J gene: TRBJ2-1
CDR3 protein: CAINPGTRNYNEQFF

V gene: TRBV28
J gene: TRBJ1-5
CDR3 protein: CASSLWGEGNQPQHF

V gene: TRBV11-2
J gene: TRBJ2-4
CDR3 protein: CASSLSGTSGVAKNIQYF

V gene: TRBV30
J gene: TRBJ1-2
CDR3 protein: CAWGTGHPGGYTF

V gene: TRBV20-1
J gene: TRBJ1-2
CDR3 protein: CSAIPGTENYGYTF

V gene: TRBV5-1
J gene: TRBJ1-6
CDR3 protein: CASSLEQGVRSPLHF

V gene: TRBV6-4
J gene: TRBJ2-2
CDR3 protein: CASSPSGGLAGPNTGELFF

V gene: TRBV7-8
J gene: TRBJ2-1
CDR3 protein: CASSRGAGGNNEQFF

V gene: TRBV18
J gene: TRBJ1-1
CDR3 protein: CASSPLEGTEAFF

V gene: TRBV5-1
J gene: TRBJ1-4
CDR3 protein: CASSLTGVGEKLFF

V gene: TRBV12-3/TRBV12-4
J gene: TRBJ2-7
CDR3 protein: CASNPTGGKNEQYF

V gene: TRBV15
J gene: TRBJ2-2
CDR3 protein: CATRENNGELFF

V gene: TRBV20-1
J gene: TRBJ2-3
CDR3 protein: CSARVGGVADTQYF

V gene: TRBV28
J gene: TRBJ1-1
CDR3 protein: CASSWGDKNTEAFF

V gene: TRBV7-2
J gene: TRBJ2-2
CDR3 protein: CASSFWQGTGELFF

V gene: TRBV4-1
J gene: TRBJ2-1
CDR3 protein: CASSLARGANYNEQFF

V gene: TRBV5-1
J gene: TRBJ2-7
CDR3 protein: CASSTGTAYEQYF

V gene: TRBV21-1
J gene: TRBJ2-7
CDR3 protein: CARNRRTYEQYF

V gene: TRBV6-2/TRBV6-3
J gene: TRBJ1-5
CDR3 protein: CASSDAIGVSRNQPQHF

V gene: TRBV6-5
J gene: TRBJ1-2
CDR3 protein: CASSYAGTGHYGYTF

V gene: TRBV18
J gene: TRBJ2-7
CDR3 protein: CASRSGSNSYEQYF

V gene: TRBV3-1
J gene: TRBJ2-1
CDR3 protein: CASSPPLKGLAGRYNEQFF

V gene: TRBV6-1
J gene: TRBJ2-5
CDR3 protein: CASTRSTGGVETQYF

V gene: TRBV4-3
J gene: TRBJ1-1
CDR3 protein: CASSQGQLRGNTEAFF